These 9 T cell receptor beta chains were sequenced from one sample in a study of technical replicates of blood from a few donors. Clones were sequenced by immunoSEQ multiplex PCR, and TCRdb holds only the in-frame ones, with some missing. The data contain about 83,000 clones, 85% to 95% of them singletons. The sample comprised T cells isolated from PBMCs. The origin of the receptors is a human donor in good health.

CDR3 amino acids: CASSLSGTGPPGANVLTF. CDR3 DNA: TGCGCCAGCAGCTTGAGCGGGACAGGGCCCCCTGGGGCCAACGTCCTGACTTTC. This chain links TRBV5-1 with TRBJ2-6; 9 nucleotides agree with TRBD1. J gave up 2 bases and V 1 base, and 7 bases lay outside the gene matches. Germline CDR1 and CDR2: SGHRS and YFSETQ. CDR3 size: 18 residues.

This clone was observed a single time. CDR3 nucleotide sequence: TGTGCCAGCAGCTTAGGCTCGGGAGATACGCAGTATTTT. This sequence encodes CASSLGSGDTQYF. The chain carries TRBV7-6 and TRBJ2-3; D call uncertain. The V gene lost 1 base and the J gene lost 5 bases, with 7 bases spanning the gap. CDR1 and CDR2 from the germline V gene are SGHVS and FNYEAQ. The CDR3 totals 13 residues.

The chain joins TRBV11-1 to TRBJ2-5, with TRBD1 matching over 9 bases. The V gene end was trimmed by 5 bases and the J gene end by 4 bases; junction bases not matched to a gene: 8. CDR1 SGHAT and CDR2 FQDESV come from the germline V gene (reference sequence). The CDR3 is made up of 15 amino acids. The CDR3 region has the DNA TGTGCCAGCAGCCACTGGGACAGGGTAAGAGAGACCCAGTACTTC. Translation: CASSHWDRVRETQYF.

V is TRBV12-2 and J is TRBJ2-1; the D call of TRBD1 is as the table states it, not checked on the DNA. TRBV12-2 is a documented pseudogene. The CDR3 extends over 16 amino acids. This chain's CDR3 is CASRLDRQGSYNEQFF. The CDR3 coding sequence is TGTGCAAGTCGCTTAGATAGACAGGGCAGTTACAATGAGCAGTTCTTC.

CDR3 DNA sequence: TGTGCCAGCAGCCCCTGGACAGAGCCCGTTTACGAGCAGTACTTC. It codes for CASSPWTEPVYEQYF. The gene calls are TRBV7-2 and TRBJ2-7; D may be TRBD1 (6 bases). The CDR3 consists of 15 residues. The V gene's germline CDR1 is SGHTA and CDR2 FQGNSA. V dropped 5 bases and J dropped 4 bases, with 18 bases sitting between them.

The chain employs TRBV7-6 and TRBJ2-5; TRBD2 matches at 14 bases. V lost 2 bases to trimming and J lost 4 bases; unmatched junction nucleotides: 15. Germline lookup yields CDR1 SGHVS and CDR2 FNYEAQ. CDR3 length: 20 residues. The CDR3 region is CASSLLTGGTSGSSAETQYF. The CDR3 DNA follows: TGTGCCAGCAGCTTATTAACTGGGGGGACTAGCGGGAGTTCAGCAGAGACCCAGTACTTC.

The chain combines TRBV5-1 with TRBJ1-5; D possibly corresponds to TRBD1 (5 bases). V was shortened by 7 bases and J by 3 bases, with 17 bases between the two germline ends. The CDR3 is made up of 15 amino acids. Germline CDR1 SGHRS, CDR2 YFSETQ. In DNA form, the CDR3 reads TGCGCCAGCTCTTTGGGGACTCAAAACAATCAGCCCCAGCATTTT. Translation gives CASSLGTQNNQPQHF.

In DNA, the CDR3 is TGCGCCAGCAGCCTTGGGACAGGGGGAGACGAGCAGTACTTC. It specifies CASSLGTGGDEQYF. The chain has TRBV4-1 and TRBJ2-7; TRBD1 aligns across 11 bases. The CDR3 extends over 14 amino acids. J gave up 5 bases and V 4 bases, and 4 bases lay outside the gene matches. Germline CDR1 and CDR2: MGHRA and YSYEKL.

The J gene is TRBJ2-5, the V gene TRBV5-1, with 7 bases identical to TRBD2. After removal of 8 bases from V and 1 base from J, the junction contained 5 bases not matched to a gene. Germline values: CDR1 SGHRS, CDR2 YFSETQ. This CDR3 has 13 residues. Written as DNA, the CDR3 is TGCGCCAGTCACCGGGGGGTCCAAGAGACCCAGTACTTC. Protein: CASHRGVQETQYF. Full variable domain (rest looked up from reference TRBV5-1 and TRBJ2-5): KAGVTQTPRYLIKTRGQQVTLSCSPISGHRSVSWYQQTPGQGLQFLFEYFSETQRNKGNFPGRFSGRQFSNSRSEMNVSTLELGDSALYLCASHRGVQETQYFGPGTRLLVL.